The 25 T cell receptor beta chains presented below share a single source sample, sequenced in a study of molecular identifiers for immune sequencing clone quantification. MiXCR was run by TCRdb on the PCR reads, yielding one entry per CDR3 protein. The data show tens of thousands of distinct CDR3 sequences, 17% seen once. What was sequenced was naive CD8+ T cells from blood, with Jurkat cell RNA spiked in. This sample's subset: FACS-sorted CD8+CD4-CCR7+CD45RA+ naive T cells. The receptors were gathered from a human donor in good health. Some libraries in this study had Jurkat cell RNA spiked in.

This clonotype was counted many times. This chain links TRBV6-5 with TRBJ2-7; 8 nucleotides agree with TRBD2. Germline CDR1 reads MNHEY; CDR2 reads SVGAGI. Germline trimming cut 4 bases from V and 3 bases from J; bases unmatched to any gene: 11. This CDR3 is 16 amino acids long. CDR3 coding DNA: TGTGCCAGCAGTTCACCCGACATAGCGGGAAACTACGAGCAGTACTTC. This encodes CASSSPDIAGNYEQYF.

There are many counts of this clonotype. In DNA, the CDR3 is TGCAGCGTTGATGGACAGGGGAGGGGCAATCAGCCCCAGCATTTT. Translation gives CSVDGQGRGNQPQHF. The chain couples TRBV29-1 to TRBJ1-5, with TRBD1 matching over 9 bases. The germline V gene has CDR1 SQVTM and CDR2 ANQGSEA. The CDR3 is 15 residues long. The V and J ends lost 3 bases and 2 bases, in that order; junction bases with no gene match: 5.

This clonotype came up many times. The V call is TRBV11-2, the J call TRBJ2-5; D gene uncertain. Germline V CDR1 and CDR2: SGHAT, FQNNGV. V was pared by 5 bases and J by 3 bases, with 16 bases between. The length of the CDR3 is 15 residues. This CDR3 reads CASSPPDLNKETQYF. Here the CDR3 DNA reads TGTGCCAGCAGCCCCCCGGATCTTAACAAAGAGACCCAGTACTTC.

The chain is built from TRBV7-2 and TRBJ2-3, with D maybe TRBD2 (6 bases). CDR1 is SGHTA and CDR2 is FQGNSA in the germline V gene. This CDR3 has 18 residues. The V end was cut by 0 bases, the J end by 0 bases, with 16 bases between. As DNA, the CDR3 is TGTGCCAGCAGCTTAGCGATAACTAGCAGTTATAGCACAGATACGCAGTATTTT. This gives the protein CASSLAITSSYSTDTQYF.

About this clonotype: The germline gene is not matched at one end of the junction; a read error may be the cause. This chain joins TRBV28 and TRBJ2-1, with D possibly matching TRBD2 (5 bases). The germline gives CDR1 MDHEN, CDR2 SYDVKM. This CDR3 is 14 amino acids long. The CDR3 DNA reads as TGTGCCAGCAGGGAACCAGCGGCCTACAGTGAGCAGTTCTTC. Amino acids: CASREPAAYSEQFF. The full variable domain, rest sourced from reference TRBV28 and TRBJ2-1, is DVKVTQSSRYLVKRTGEKVFLECVQDMDHENMFWYRQDPGLGLRLIYFSYDVKMKEKGDIPEGYSVSREKKERFSLILESASTNQTSMYLCASREPAAYSEQFFGPGTRLTVL.

This clonotype was observed many times. V is TRBV7-9 and J is TRBJ2-7; TRBD2 aligns across 9 bases. The ends lost 3 bases at V and 6 bases at J; junction bases unmatched: 3. In germline, CDR1 is SEHNR, CDR2 FQNEAQ (reference sequence). The CDR3 is 13 residues long. The CDR3 bases are TGTGCCAGCAGCTTGGGACTAGCTAGCGAGCAGTACTTC. It yields the protein CASSLGLASEQYF.

This clonotype has only a few counts. The chain is built from TRBV5-1 and TRBJ2-1, with TRBD1 as a possible D gene (6 bases). With 2 bases removed from V and 3 bases from J, the gap between germline ends came to 12 bases. Germline V gives CDR1 SGHRS, CDR2 YFSETQ. The CDR3 spans 15 residues. The CDR3 is CASSFGDTHYNEQFF. In nucleotides, the CDR3 is TGCGCCAGCAGCTTCGGGGACACCCACTACAATGAGCAGTTCTTC.

This clonotype was seen many times. This chain uses TRBV5-4 with TRBJ1-1, with 7 bases lining up with TRBD1. This CDR3 contains 14 residues. With 9 bases clipped from V and 4 bases from J, the junction kept 12 bases outside the gene matches. Germline CDR1 is SGHNT and CDR2 is YYREEE (reference sequence). CDR3 in amino acids: CATLTTGSGTEAFF. The CDR3 DNA follows: TGTGCCACCTTAACGACAGGGTCGGGCACTGAAGCTTTCTTT.

The V call is TRBV24-1, the J call TRBJ2-1, with 11 bases aligning to TRBD1. The CDR3 is 16 amino acids. CDR1 is KGHDR and CDR2 is SFDVKD in the germline V gene. Trimming removed 1 base from V and 7 bases from J; junction bases left unmatched: 5. The CDR3, as DNA: TGTGCCACCAGTGATTTAAAAGGACAGGGGGCGAATGAGCAGTTCTTC. Protein: CATSDLKGQGANEQFF.

This clonotype was found many times. The rearrangement joins TRBV24-1 to TRBJ2-1; possibly TRBD2 for D (6 bases). Germline assignment: CDR1 KGHDR and CDR2 SFDVKD. The CDR3 has 16 amino acids. With 2 bases removed from V and 0 bases from J, the gap between germline ends came to 10 bases. Here the CDR3 reads CATSDSDYSSYNEQFF. CDR3 nucleotides: TGTGCCACCAGTGATTCGGACTACAGCTCCTACAATGAGCAGTTCTTC.

This clonotype was recorded many times. The chain has TRBV29-1 and TRBJ2-3; 7 bases align to TRBD2. Germline V gene data show CDR1 as SQVTM and CDR2 as ANQGSEA. This CDR3 comprises 16 residues. Trimming took 7 bases from V and 5 from J; bases not matched to a gene: 18. The CDR3 sequence: CSANGLAEQVGDTQYF. CDR3 in DNA: TGCAGCGCTAATGGTCTAGCGGAACAAGTAGGAGATACGCAGTATTTT.

This clonotype has ten or more counts. The gene calls are TRBV2 and TRBJ2-3; 9 positions agree with TRBD1. There are 15 residues in the CDR3. From germline, CDR1 is SNHLY and CDR2 FYNNEI. The ends lost 10 bases at V and 2 bases at J; junction bases unmatched: 10. CDR3 region: CATPPGQGTTDTQYF. In DNA, the CDR3 is TGTGCCACCCCGCCGGGACAGGGCACCACAGATACGCAGTATTTT.

This clonotype was counted at least ten times. The rearrangement links TRBV4-1 to TRBJ2-7; no clear D gene. V lost 2 bases, J lost 7 bases, and 6 bases lay in between. Germline assignment: CDR1 MGHRA and CDR2 YSYEKL. The CDR3 has 11 amino acids. CDR3 DNA sequence: TGCGCCAGCAGCCAACAGAAGGAGCAGTACTTC. Translation gives CASSQQKEQYF.

Many counts were recorded for this clonotype. This chain connects TRBV6-1 to TRBJ2-3; no definite D call. Trimming pared 5 bases from V and 4 bases from J, leaving 7 bases between. CDR1 is MNHNS and CDR2 is SASEGT in the germline V gene. CDR3 length equals 12 residues. The CDR3 sequence: CASSTMADTQYF. CDR3 coding DNA: TGTGCCAGCAGTACGATGGCAGATACGCAGTATTTT.

The sample holds many counts of this clonotype. In DNA, the CDR3 is TGCAGTGCTCCCCAGGGTGAAGCCTACAATGAGCAGTTCTTC. This encodes CSAPQGEAYNEQFF. The chain employs TRBV20-1 and TRBJ2-1; a weak D match, TRBD1 (5 bases). CDR3 size: 14 residues. V shed 5 bases and J shed 2 bases, with 13 bases lying between them. The germline CDR1 and CDR2 sequences are DFQATT and SNEGSKA (reference sequence).

This clonotype was seen repeatedly, ten times or more. This chain uses TRBV5-1 with TRBJ2-7; D gene uncertain. Germline V gives CDR1 SGHRS, CDR2 YFSETQ. The CDR3 totals 14 residues. The V end was cut by 0 bases, the J end by 0 bases, with 7 bases between. In nucleotides, the CDR3 is TGCGCCAGCAGCTTGGGGTTCAGCTCCTACGAGCAGTACTTC. Translated, it gives CASSLGFSSYEQYF.

This chain uses TRBV7-3 with TRBJ2-5; D is uncertain. This CDR3 region has 12 residues. The germline V gene has CDR1 SGHTA and CDR2 FQGTGA. Trimming took off 5 bases at V and 5 bases at J, with 9 bases between the two ends. CDR3 loop: CASSRGGETQYF. The DNA for the CDR3 is TGTGCCAGCAGCCGAGGTGGGGAGACCCAGTACTTC.

The chain joins TRBV4-1 to TRBJ2-7; D is possibly TRBD2 (6 bases). Germline V lookup: CDR1 MGHRA, CDR2 YSYEKL. There are 13 residues in the CDR3. Trimming left V 2 bases short and J 6 bases short, with 11 bases between. The CDR3 sequence is CASSQSLAPEQYF. The CDR3 region has the DNA TGCGCCAGCAGCCAATCCCTAGCGCCCGAGCAGTACTTC.

In its sample, this clonotype was seen many times. The V and J genes are TRBV5-1 and TRBJ2-3; TRBD1 matches 8 bases. CDR1 is SGHRS and CDR2 is YFSETQ in the germline V gene. The CDR3 runs 15 residues. V shed 6 bases, J shed 4 bases, and the junction held 10 bases outside the gene matches. CDR3 residues: CASTTSGGRADTQYF. The CDR3 coding sequence is TGCGCCAGCACCACATCAGGGGGCAGGGCAGATACGCAGTATTTT.

The chain combines TRBV3-1 with TRBJ2-7, with D unresolved. The CDR3 contains 12 residues. The V end lost 4 bases, the J end lost 2 bases, and 6 bases lay between the germline ends. Germline V gene data show CDR1 as LGHDT and CDR2 as YNNKEL (reference sequence). This chain's CDR3 is CASSRSPYEQYF. CDR3 coding DNA: TGTGCCAGCAGCCGGTCACCCTACGAGCAGTACTTC.

In this sample, this clonotype turned up many times. The rearrangement links TRBV5-6 to TRBJ1-2; tentative D call: TRBD1 (5 bases). This CDR3 has 15 amino acids. The germline V gene has CDR1 SGHDT and CDR2 YYEEEE. Trimming took off 4 bases at V and 6 bases at J, with 19 bases between the two ends. The CDR3 DNA is TGTGCCAGCAGCCCCAATCCGGGGGGGAAGCATGGCTACACCTTC. Translated: CASSPNPGGKHGYTF. Full variable domain (rest looked up from reference TRBV5-6 and TRBJ1-2): DAGVTQSPTHLIKTRGQQVTLRCSPKSGHDTVSWYQQALGQGPQFIFQYYEEEERQRGNFPDRFSGHQFPNYSSELNVNALLLGDSALYLCASSPNPGGKHGYTFGSGTRLTVV.

This clonotype was seen at least ten times. The chain's CDR3 is CASSPGLVQAEQYF. CDR3 coding DNA: TGTGCCAGCAGCCCGGGACTAGTTCAGGCCGAGCAGTACTTC. The chain carries TRBV3-1 and TRBJ2-7; TRBD2 matches at 8 bases. The CDR3 has 14 amino acids. V dropped 4 bases and J dropped 6; count of bases not matched to a gene: 8. Germline CDR1 reads LGHDT; CDR2 reads YNNKEL (reference sequence).

For this clonotype: This may arise from a read error, as a much more abundant clone is one base away. The chain uses TRBV27 and TRBJ2-7; 7 nucleotides match TRBD2. Trimming cost V 8 bases and J 2 bases; bases outside gene matches: 9. Germline assignment: CDR1 MNHEY and CDR2 SMNVEV (reference sequence). The CDR3 covers 14 residues. The CDR3 bases are TGTGCCAGCGCGGGAGTAGCCCCTCCCTACGAGCAGTACTTC. This gives the protein CASAGVAPPYEQYF.

Notes on this clonotype: This clone may be a read error of a much larger clone one base away. This CDR3 is missing its conserved last phenylalanine or tryptophan, likely due to a read error. The DNA of the CDR3 is TGTGCCAGCAGGGGACTGACCGAAGCTTTCCTT. Translation: CASRGLTEAFL. The V and J genes are TRBV11-2 and TRBJ1-1, with TRBD1 as a possible D gene (5 bases). Trimming took off 6 bases at V and 8 bases at J, with 10 bases between the two ends. CDR3 size: 11 residues. Germline-derived CDR1 and CDR2 are SGHAT and FQNNGV.

This clonotype was seen just once. The chain links TRBV29-1 to TRBJ1-1, with D possibly being TRBD1 (6 bases). V was trimmed by 3 bases and J by 6 bases, leaving 11 bases between them. This CDR3 is built from 12 residues. From germline, CDR1 is SQVTM and CDR2 ANQGSEA. The CDR3 here is CSVEGDNSEAFF. Here the CDR3 DNA reads TGCAGCGTTGAGGGGGACAACTCTGAAGCTTTCTTT.